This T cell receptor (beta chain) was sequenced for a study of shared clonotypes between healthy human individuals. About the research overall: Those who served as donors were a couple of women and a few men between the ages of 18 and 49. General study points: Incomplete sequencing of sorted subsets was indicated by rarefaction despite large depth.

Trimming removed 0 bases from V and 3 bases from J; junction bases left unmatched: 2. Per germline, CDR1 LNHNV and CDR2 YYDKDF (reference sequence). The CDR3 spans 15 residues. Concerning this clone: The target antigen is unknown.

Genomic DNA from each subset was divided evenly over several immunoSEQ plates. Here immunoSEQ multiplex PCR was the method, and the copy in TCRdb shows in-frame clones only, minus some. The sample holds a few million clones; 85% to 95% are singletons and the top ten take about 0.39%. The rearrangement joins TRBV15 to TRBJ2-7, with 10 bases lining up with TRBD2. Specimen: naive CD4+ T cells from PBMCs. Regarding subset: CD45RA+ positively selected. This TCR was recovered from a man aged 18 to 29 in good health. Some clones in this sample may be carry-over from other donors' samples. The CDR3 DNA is TGTGCCACCAGCAGAGAGAGACTAGCGGGCTACGAGCAGTACTTC. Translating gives CATSRERLAGYEQYF.